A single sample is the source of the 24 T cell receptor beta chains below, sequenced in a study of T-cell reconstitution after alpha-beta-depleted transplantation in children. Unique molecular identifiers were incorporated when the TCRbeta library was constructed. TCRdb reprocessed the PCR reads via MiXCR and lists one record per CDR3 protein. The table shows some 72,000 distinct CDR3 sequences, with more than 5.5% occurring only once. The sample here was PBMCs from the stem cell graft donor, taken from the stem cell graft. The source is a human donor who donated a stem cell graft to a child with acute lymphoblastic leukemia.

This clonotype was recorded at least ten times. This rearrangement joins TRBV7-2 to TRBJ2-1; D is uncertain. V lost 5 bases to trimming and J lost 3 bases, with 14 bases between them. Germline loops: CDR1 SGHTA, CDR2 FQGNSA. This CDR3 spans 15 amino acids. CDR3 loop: CASSPRRDLYNEQFF. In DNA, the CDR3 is TGTGCCAGCAGCCCGCGTAGAGACCTCTACAATGAGCAGTTCTTC.

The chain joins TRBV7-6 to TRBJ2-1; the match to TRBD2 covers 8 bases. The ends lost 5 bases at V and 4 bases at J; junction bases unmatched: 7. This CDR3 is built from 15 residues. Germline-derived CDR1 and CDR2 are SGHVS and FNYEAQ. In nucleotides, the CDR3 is TGTGCCAGCAGCCAAACCACTAGCGGATACAATGAGCAGTTCTTC. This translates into CASSQTTSGYNEQFF. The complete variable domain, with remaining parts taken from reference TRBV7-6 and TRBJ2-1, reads GAGVSQSPRYKVTKRGQDVALRCDPISGHVSLYWYRQALGQGPEFLTYFNYEAQQDKSGLPNDRFSAERPEGSISTLTIQRTEQRDSAMYRCASSQTTSGYNEQFFGPGTRLTVL.

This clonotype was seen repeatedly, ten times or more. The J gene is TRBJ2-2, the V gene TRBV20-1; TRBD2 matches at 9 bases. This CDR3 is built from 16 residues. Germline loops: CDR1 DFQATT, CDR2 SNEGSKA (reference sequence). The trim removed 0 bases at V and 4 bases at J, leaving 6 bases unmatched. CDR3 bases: TGCAGTGCTAGAGATACAGCGGGGGGCTTCACCGGGGAGCTGTTTTTT. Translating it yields CSARDTAGGFTGELFF.

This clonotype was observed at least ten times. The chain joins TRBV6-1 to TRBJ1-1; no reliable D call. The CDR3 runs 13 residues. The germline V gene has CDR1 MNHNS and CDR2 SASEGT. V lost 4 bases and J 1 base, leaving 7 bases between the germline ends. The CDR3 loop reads CASSATSNTEAFF. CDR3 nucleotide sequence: TGTGCCAGCAGTGCTACATCGAACACTGAAGCTTTCTTT.

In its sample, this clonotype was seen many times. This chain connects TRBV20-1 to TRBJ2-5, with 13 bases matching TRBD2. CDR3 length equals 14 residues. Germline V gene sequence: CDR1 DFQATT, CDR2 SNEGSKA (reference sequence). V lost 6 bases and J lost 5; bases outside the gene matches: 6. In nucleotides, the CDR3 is TGCAGTGCGATCTCGGGACTAGCGGGGGAGACCCAGTACTTC. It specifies CSAISGLAGETQYF.

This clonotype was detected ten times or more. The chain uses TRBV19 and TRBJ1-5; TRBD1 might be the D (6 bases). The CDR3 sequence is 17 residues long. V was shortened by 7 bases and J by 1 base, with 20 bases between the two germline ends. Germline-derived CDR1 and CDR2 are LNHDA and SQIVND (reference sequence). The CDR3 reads CASTKEGGSISNQPQHF. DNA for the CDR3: TGTGCCAGTACCAAAGAGGGGGGAAGTATCAGCAATCAGCCCCAGCATTTT.

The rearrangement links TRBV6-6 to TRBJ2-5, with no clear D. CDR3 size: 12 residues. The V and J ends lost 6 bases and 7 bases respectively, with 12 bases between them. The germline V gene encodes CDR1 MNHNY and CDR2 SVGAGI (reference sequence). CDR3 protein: CASRDPVGTQYF. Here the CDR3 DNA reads TGTGCCAGCAGGGACCCGGTGGGGACCCAGTACTTC.

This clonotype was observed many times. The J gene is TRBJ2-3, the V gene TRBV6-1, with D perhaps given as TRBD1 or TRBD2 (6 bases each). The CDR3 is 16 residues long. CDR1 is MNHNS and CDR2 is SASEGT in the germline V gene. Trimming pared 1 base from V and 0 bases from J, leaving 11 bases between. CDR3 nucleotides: TGTGCCAGCAGTGAAGGGAAGGGGGGAAGCACAGATACGCAGTATTTT. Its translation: CASSEGKGGSTDTQYF.

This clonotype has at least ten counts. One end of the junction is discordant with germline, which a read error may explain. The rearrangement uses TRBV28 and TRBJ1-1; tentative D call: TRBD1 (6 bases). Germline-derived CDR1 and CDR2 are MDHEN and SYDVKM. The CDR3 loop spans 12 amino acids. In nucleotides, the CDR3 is TGCTCGACAGGCATACGGCGGACTGAAGCTTTCTTT. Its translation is CSTGIRRTEAFF.

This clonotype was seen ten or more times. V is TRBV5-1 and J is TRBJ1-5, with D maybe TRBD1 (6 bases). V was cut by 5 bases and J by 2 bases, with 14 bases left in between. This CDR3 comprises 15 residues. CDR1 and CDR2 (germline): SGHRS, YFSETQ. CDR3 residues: CASSMGGAGNQPQHF. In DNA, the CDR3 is TGCGCCAGCAGTATGGGGGGCGCTGGCAATCAGCCCCAGCATTTT.

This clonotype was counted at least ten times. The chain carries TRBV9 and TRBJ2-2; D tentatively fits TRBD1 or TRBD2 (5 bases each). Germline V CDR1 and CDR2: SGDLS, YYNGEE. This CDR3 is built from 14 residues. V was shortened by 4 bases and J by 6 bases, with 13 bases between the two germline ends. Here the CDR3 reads CASSSPLGAGELFF. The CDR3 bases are TGTGCCAGCAGCTCCCCGCTGGGGGCCGGGGAGCTGTTTTTT.

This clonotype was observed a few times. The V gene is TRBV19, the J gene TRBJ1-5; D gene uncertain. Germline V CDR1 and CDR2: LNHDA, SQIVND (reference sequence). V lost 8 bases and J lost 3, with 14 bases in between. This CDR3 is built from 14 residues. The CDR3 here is CASCLGGFNQPQHF. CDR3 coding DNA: TGTGCCAGTTGCCTGGGTGGGTTCAATCAGCCCCAGCATTTT.

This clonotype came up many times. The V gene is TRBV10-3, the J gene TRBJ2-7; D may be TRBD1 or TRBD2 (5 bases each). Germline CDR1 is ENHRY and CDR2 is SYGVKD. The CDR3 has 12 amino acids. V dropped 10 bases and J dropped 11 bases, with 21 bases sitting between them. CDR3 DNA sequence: TGTGCCACCAACCCGGGGCAACAAGGAAAGTACTTC. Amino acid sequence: CATNPGQQGKYF.

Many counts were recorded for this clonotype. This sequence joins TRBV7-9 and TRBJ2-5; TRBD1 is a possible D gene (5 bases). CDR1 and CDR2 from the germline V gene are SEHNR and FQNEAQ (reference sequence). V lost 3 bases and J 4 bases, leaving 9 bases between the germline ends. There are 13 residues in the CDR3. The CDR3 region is CASSFQGRETQYF. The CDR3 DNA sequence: TGTGCCAGCAGCTTCCAGGGAAGAGAGACCCAGTACTTC.

The CDR3 here is CASSKLTGENTEAFF. CDR3 bases: TGTGCCAGCAGTAAACTAACCGGGGAGAACACTGAAGCTTTCTTT. J is TRBJ1-1 and V is TRBV6-1; no definite D call. V shed 5 bases and J shed 1 base, with 14 bases lying between them. CDR3 length: 15 amino acids. CDR1 is MNHNS and CDR2 is SASEGT in the germline V gene.

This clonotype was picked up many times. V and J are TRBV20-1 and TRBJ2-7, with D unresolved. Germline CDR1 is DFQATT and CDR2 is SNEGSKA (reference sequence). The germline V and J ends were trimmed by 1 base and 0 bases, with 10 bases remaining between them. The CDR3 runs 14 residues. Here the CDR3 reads CSARGTASSYEQYF. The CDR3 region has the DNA TGCAGTGCTAGAGGGACGGCTAGCTCCTACGAGCAGTACTTC.

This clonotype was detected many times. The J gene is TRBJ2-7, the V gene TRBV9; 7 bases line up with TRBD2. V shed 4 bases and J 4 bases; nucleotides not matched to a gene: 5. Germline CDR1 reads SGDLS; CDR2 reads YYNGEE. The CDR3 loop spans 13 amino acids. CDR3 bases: TGTGCCAGCAGCCCAAGTAGCGGGTACGAGCAGTACTTC. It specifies CASSPSSGYEQYF.

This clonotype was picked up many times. The chain's CDR3 is CASSLGQGAYEQFF. The CDR3 nucleotides read TGTGCCAGCAGCTTAGGGCAGGGGGCGTATGAGCAGTTCTTC. The rearrangement uses TRBV7-8 and TRBJ2-1; 8 bases match TRBD1. There are 14 residues in the CDR3. With 1 base clipped from V and 8 bases from J, the junction kept 4 bases outside the gene matches. Germline values: CDR1 SGHVS, CDR2 FQNEAQ.

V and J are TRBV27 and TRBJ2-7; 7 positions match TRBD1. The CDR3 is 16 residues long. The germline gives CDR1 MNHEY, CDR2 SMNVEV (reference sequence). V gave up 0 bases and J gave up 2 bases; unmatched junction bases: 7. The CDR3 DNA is TGTGCCAGCAGTTTATCTTTGGGGGACAGTGCCTACGAGCAGTACTTC. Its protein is CASSLSLGDSAYEQYF.

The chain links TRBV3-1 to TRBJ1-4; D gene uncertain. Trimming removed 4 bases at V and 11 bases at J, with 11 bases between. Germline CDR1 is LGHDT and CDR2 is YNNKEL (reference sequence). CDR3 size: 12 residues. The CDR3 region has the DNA TGTGCCAGCAGCCCTCGCGGGGAGAAACTGTTTTTT. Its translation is CASSPRGEKLFF. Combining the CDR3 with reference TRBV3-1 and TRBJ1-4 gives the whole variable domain DTAVSQTPKYLVTQMGNDKSIKCEQNLGHDTMYWYKQDSKKFLKIMFSYNNKELIINETVPNRFSPKSPDKAHLNLHINSLELGDSAVYFCASSPRGEKLFFGSGTQLSVL.

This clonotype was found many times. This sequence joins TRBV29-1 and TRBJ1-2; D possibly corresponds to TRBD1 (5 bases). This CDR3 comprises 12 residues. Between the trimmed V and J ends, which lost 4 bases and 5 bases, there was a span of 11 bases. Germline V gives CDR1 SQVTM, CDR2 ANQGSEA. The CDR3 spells CSVAERGYGYTF. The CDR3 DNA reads TGCAGCGTTGCTGAAAGGGGATATGGCTACACCTTC.

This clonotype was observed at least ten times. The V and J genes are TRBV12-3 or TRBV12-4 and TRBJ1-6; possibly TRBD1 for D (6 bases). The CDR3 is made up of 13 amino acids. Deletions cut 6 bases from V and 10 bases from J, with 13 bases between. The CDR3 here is CASSGRGGSPLHF. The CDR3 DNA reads TGTGCCAGCAGCGGCAGGGGAGGCTCACCCCTCCACTTT.

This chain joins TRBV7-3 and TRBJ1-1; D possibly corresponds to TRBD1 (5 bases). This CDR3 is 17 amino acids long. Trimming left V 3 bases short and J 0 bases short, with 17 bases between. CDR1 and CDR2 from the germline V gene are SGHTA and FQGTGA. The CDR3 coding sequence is TGTGCCAGCAGCTTGGGTCGGGGGTATGGGATGAACACTGAAGCTTTCTTT. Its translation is CASSLGRGYGMNTEAFF.

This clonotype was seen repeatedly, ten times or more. CDR3 residues: CASPQRNISTDTQYF. CDR3 DNA sequence: TGTGCCAGCCCCCAGCGCAATATTAGCACAGATACGCAGTATTTT. The genes are TRBV4-2 and TRBJ2-3; no clear D. Per the germline V gene, CDR1 is LGHNA and CDR2 is YNFKEQ. V lost 8 bases, J lost 0 bases, and 15 bases lay in between. This CDR3 is built from 15 residues.